This T cell receptor (beta chain) was identified in a study of tumor-infiltrating lymphocytes in localized non-small cell lung cancer. Overall study context: Resected tumor was paired with non-adjacent uninvolved lung from the same patient. Findings and limits, study-wide: TCRbeta sequencing showed higher T cell infiltration in tumors than uninvolved lung. IM1 and IM2 tumors showed no difference in T-cell fraction. Not all patients were TCR sequenced, owing to tissue quantity.

This clone was recorded once. The antigen is not known. The CDR3 is made up of 17 amino acids. Germline V gene sequence: CDR1 LNHDA, CDR2 SQIVND (reference sequence). Between the trimmed V and J ends, which lost 7 bases and 3 bases, there was a span of 22 bases. The protocol was immunoSEQ multiplex PCR, while the TCRdb copy is restricted to in-frame clones and leaves out a portion. Here the sample spans about 14,000 clones, 65% to 75% being singletons. The receptor was isolated from a human donor with non-small cell lung cancer. This sequence joins TRBV19 and TRBJ1-5; D uncertain. The sample taken for sequencing was uninvolved lung tissue not adjacent to the tumor. Here the CDR3 DNA reads TGTGCCAGTACCACGCCCCGCCCAAACGGGCTCAATCAGCCCCAGCATTTT. It translates to CASTTPRPNGLNQPQHF.